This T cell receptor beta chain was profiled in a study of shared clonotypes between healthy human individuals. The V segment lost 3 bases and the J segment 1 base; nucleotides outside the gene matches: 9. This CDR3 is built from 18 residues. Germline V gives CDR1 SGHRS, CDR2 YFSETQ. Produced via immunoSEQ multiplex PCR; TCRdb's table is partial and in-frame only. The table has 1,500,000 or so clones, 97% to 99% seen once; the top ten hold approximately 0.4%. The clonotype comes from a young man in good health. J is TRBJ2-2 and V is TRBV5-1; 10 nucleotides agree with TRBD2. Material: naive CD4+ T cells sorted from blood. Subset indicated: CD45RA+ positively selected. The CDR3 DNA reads TGCGCCAGCAGCTCCCCTGTTTCTAGCGGGGGGAACACCGGGGAGCTGTTTTTT. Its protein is CASSSPVSSGGNTGELFF.